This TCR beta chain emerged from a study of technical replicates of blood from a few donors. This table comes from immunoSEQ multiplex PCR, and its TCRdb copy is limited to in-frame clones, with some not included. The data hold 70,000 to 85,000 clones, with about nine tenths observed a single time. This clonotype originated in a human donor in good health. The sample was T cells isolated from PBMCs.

CDR3 in DNA: TGTGCCAGCAACCAACGGGGGACTGAAGCTTTCTTT. Its translation: CASNQRGTEAFF. The V gene is TRBV7-2, the J gene TRBJ1-1; D possibly corresponds to TRBD1 (5 bases). Per germline, CDR1 SGHTA and CDR2 FQGNSA. The CDR3 runs 12 residues. Trimming removed 7 bases from V and 5 bases from J, with 11 bases in between.